Presented here are 27 T cell receptor beta chains from one specimen sequenced in a study of cytomegalovirus exposure and HLA in healthy donors. It was with 60 Vbeta and 13 Jbeta primers that the PCR ran. Assay used: immunoSEQ multiplex PCR; TCRdb lists only in-frame clones, some missing. The table includes about 95,000 clones, over 60% detected once. The sample comprised PBMCs. These TCRs come from a man aged 25-40 years in good health and CMV-seropositive.

V is TRBV7-8 and J is TRBJ1-5; TRBD1 might be the D (6 bases). The V gene lost 5 bases and the J gene lost 5 bases, with 16 bases spanning the gap. CDR3 length equals 15 residues. The germline CDR1 and CDR2 sequences are SGHVS and FQNEAQ. CDR3 residues: CASSPIGQGYQPQHF. The DNA for the CDR3 is TGTGCCAGCAGCCCCATAGGGCAGGGGTATCAGCCCCAGCATTTT.

The chain joins TRBV2 to TRBJ2-4; 8 nucleotides match TRBD2. The CDR3 is 14 amino acids. V lost 4 bases, J lost 3 bases, and 2 bases stayed unmatched. Germline CDR1 reads SNHLY; CDR2 reads FYNNEI. CDR3 nucleotides: TGTGCCAGCAGTGTAACTAGCGGCAAAAACATTCAGTACTTC. Its protein is CASSVTSGKNIQYF.

The chain is built from TRBV19 and TRBJ1-5; D not resolved. Germline V gives CDR1 LNHDA, CDR2 SQIVND (reference sequence). The CDR3 runs 15 residues. Trimming removed 4 bases at V and 4 bases at J, with 14 bases between. Written as DNA, the CDR3 is TGTGCCAGTAGTACTTCGGCAGGTGAGAATCAGCCCCAGCATTTT. Translating it yields CASSTSAGENQPQHF.

V is TRBV2 and J is TRBJ2-5; 9 bases are a match to TRBD1. The J call may not be correct, given that the DNA end is closer to TRBJ2-7. Germline-derived CDR1 and CDR2 are SNHLY and FYNNEI. The CDR3 loop spans 14 amino acids. CDR3 loop: CASSSGTGLTEQYF. The CDR3 DNA is TGTGCCAGCAGCTCCGGGACAGGGCTAACCGAGCAGTACTTC.

A single count supports this clone. J is TRBJ1-1 and V is TRBV19; 8 bases line up with TRBD1. J was trimmed by 5 bases and V by 9 bases; bases with no gene match: 11. This CDR3 has 14 residues. CDR1 and CDR2 (germline): LNHDA, SQIVND (reference sequence). The CDR3 nucleotides are TGTGCCAGCACTCGGGCAGGGGGCCAAACTGAAGCTTTCTTT. It yields the protein CASTRAGGQTEAFF.

The rearrangement uses TRBV4-1 and TRBJ1-2, with a weak D call TRBD1 (5 bases). CDR1 and CDR2 from the germline V gene are MGHRA and YSYEKL. The length of the CDR3 is 14 residues. V gave up 0 bases and J gave up 4 bases, with 9 bases separating them. Written as DNA, the CDR3 is TGCGCCAGCAGCCAAGATAAGGGGCCCTATGGCTACACCTTC. This sequence encodes CASSQDKGPYGYTF.

This chain joins TRBV5-1 and TRBJ1-1, with 7 positions matching TRBD1. There are 17 residues in the CDR3. The germline CDR1 and CDR2 sequences are SGHRS and YFSETQ. Trimming took 4 bases from V and 1 from J; bases not matched to a gene: 13. CDR3 loop: CASSKTGTTISNTEAFF. In DNA form, the CDR3 reads TGCGCCAGCAGCAAGACAGGGACGACCATATCGAACACTGAAGCTTTCTTT.

The chain is built from TRBV7-8 and TRBJ1-4; 7 bases are shared with TRBD1. Per the germline V gene, CDR1 is SGHVS and CDR2 is FQNEAQ. The CDR3 has 15 residues. The J segment lost 8 bases and the V segment lost 7 bases, leaving 13 bases of the junction unmatched. CDR3 sequence reads: CASNPAGTEDEKLFF. CDR3 in DNA: TGTGCCAGCAACCCGGCCGGGACAGAGGACGAAAAACTGTTTTTT.

The rearrangement links TRBV28 to TRBJ1-1; D perhaps matches TRBD1 (6 bases). Germline assignment: CDR1 MDHEN and CDR2 SYDVKM. CDR3 length: 16 residues. Trimming removed 9 bases at V and 0 bases at J, with 20 bases between. CDR3 in amino acids: CASRFPGAGLNTEAFF. CDR3 in DNA: TGTGCCAGTCGGTTCCCAGGGGCAGGCTTGAACACTGAAGCTTTCTTT.

The rearrangement links TRBV6-6 to TRBJ2-7; D perhaps matches TRBD2 (6 bases). Germline lookup yields CDR1 MNHNY and CDR2 SVGAGI (reference sequence). CDR3 length equals 12 residues. The V and J ends lost 7 bases and 3 bases respectively, with 10 bases between them. The DNA of the CDR3 is TGTGCCAGCACTTCCGGGGGCTACGAGCAGTACTTC. The encoded protein is CASTSGGYEQYF.

This clone has just a few counts. V and J are TRBV18 and TRBJ1-4; the D gene is possibly TRBD1 (5 bases). The germline gives CDR1 KGHSH, CDR2 LQKENI. The CDR3 has 14 residues. V lost 2 bases, J lost 7 bases, and 11 bases lay in between. CDR3 DNA: TGTGCCAGCTCACCAGCCGGGGGGACTGAAAAACTGTTTTTT. This encodes CASSPAGGTEKLFF.

J is TRBJ2-1 and V is TRBV5-1; 7 bases are a match to TRBD1. With V trimmed by 7 bases and J by 4 bases, 8 bases remained unmatched. CDR3 length: 14 amino acids. Germline-derived CDR1 and CDR2 are SGHRS and YFSETQ. CDR3 in amino acids: CASGTGTAYNEQFF. CDR3 DNA sequence: TGCGCCAGCGGGACCGGGACAGCTTACAATGAGCAGTTCTTC.

The genes are TRBV5-1 and TRBJ2-3; D unclear. The V end lost 5 bases, the J end lost 0 bases, and 13 bases lay between the germline ends. Germline V CDR1 and CDR2: SGHRS, YFSETQ. The CDR3 is 15 residues long. The CDR3 region is CASSPTYPSTDTQYF. The CDR3 DNA reads as TGCGCCAGCAGTCCTACCTACCCTAGCACAGATACGCAGTATTTT.

The chain recombines TRBV2 with TRBJ2-1; 11 nucleotides align to TRBD2. Germline CDR1 reads SNHLY; CDR2 reads FYNNEI. The CDR3 loop spans 18 amino acids. Trimming at V came to 3 bases and at J to 0 bases, leaving 7 bases not matched to a gene. The CDR3: CASSERGLAVSSYNEQFF. The CDR3 DNA follows: TGTGCCAGCAGTGAGAGGGGACTAGCGGTTAGCTCCTACAATGAGCAGTTCTTC.

The chain carries TRBV5-1 and TRBJ2-7, with D tentatively TRBD2 (6 bases). The CDR3 covers 17 residues. The ends were cut back, 0 bases at V and 6 bases at J, with 22 bases in the middle. The germline V gene encodes CDR1 SGHRS and CDR2 YFSETQ. CDR3 in amino acids: CASSLVFPRDLSPEQYF. DNA of the CDR3: TGCGCCAGCAGCTTGGTATTTCCGCGGGACCTTTCTCCCGAGCAGTACTTC.

This chain links TRBV25-1 with TRBJ2-1, with D hard to call. The V and J ends lost 4 bases and 2 bases respectively, with 12 bases between them. The CDR3 contains 15 residues. Germline V gives CDR1 MGHDK, CDR2 SYGVNS. This chain's CDR3 is CASSGTENPYNEQFF. DNA of the CDR3: TGTGCCAGCAGTGGAACAGAGAACCCCTACAATGAGCAGTTCTTC.

The chain combines TRBV28 with TRBJ1-2; no firm D call. Germline CDR1 MDHEN, CDR2 SYDVKM. V dropped 5 bases and J dropped 4 bases, with 14 bases sitting between them. CDR3 length equals 14 residues. CDR3 sequence (DNA): TGTGCCAGCAGTCTCACAACACCCCCCTATGGCTACACCTTC. It translates to CASSLTTPPYGYTF.

CDR3 nucleotide sequence: TGTGCCAGCAGGGGAAGATCCCGAGGGACTAATGAAAAACTGTTTTTT. It specifies CASRGRSRGTNEKLFF. V gene TRBV27 combines with J gene TRBJ1-4, with D unresolved. Per the germline V gene, CDR1 is MNHEY and CDR2 is SMNVEV (reference sequence). The V end lost 6 bases, the J end lost 2 bases, and 16 bases lay between the germline ends. This CDR3 is 16 amino acids long.

This chain links TRBV7-3 with TRBJ2-5; 10 nucleotides agree with TRBD2. Unmatched junction bases numbered 6, after V lost 3 bases and J lost 5 bases. There are 15 residues in the CDR3. Germline lookup yields CDR1 SGHTA and CDR2 FQGTGA. The CDR3 reads CASSFLAGGQETQYF. The CDR3 DNA follows: TGTGCCAGCAGCTTCTTAGCGGGAGGTCAGGAGACCCAGTACTTC.

This chain uses TRBV4-1 with TRBJ1-2, with TRBD1 as a possible D gene (5 bases). CDR1 is MGHRA, CDR2 YSYEKL, per germline. The CDR3 runs 13 residues. The V and J ends lost 4 bases and 8 bases respectively, with 14 bases between them. DNA of the CDR3: TGCGCCAGCAGCCCCGAGGCAAAGGGGGGCTACACCTTC. Translation gives CASSPEAKGGYTF.

This rearrangement joins TRBV19 to TRBJ1-5; 9 bases are shared with TRBD1. The CDR3 contains 13 residues. Germline V gives CDR1 LNHDA, CDR2 SQIVND (reference sequence). The ends lost 7 bases at V and 4 bases at J; junction bases unmatched: 2. CDR3 nucleotides: TGTGCCAGTATGGGGACAGGGAATCAGCCCCAGCATTTT. Its protein is CASMGTGNQPQHF. Full variable domain (remainder filled in from reference TRBV19 and TRBJ1-5): DGGITQSPKYLFRKEGQNVTLSCEQNLNHDAMYWYRQDPGQGLRLIYYSQIVNDFQKGDIAEGYSVSREKKESFPLTVTSAQKNPTAFYLCASMGTGNQPQHFGDGTRLSIL.

This clone appeared once. The V call is TRBV5-4, the J call TRBJ2-1, with a tentative D call TRBD2 (7 bases). V was shortened by 5 bases and J by 8 bases, with 23 bases between the two germline ends. CDR1 and CDR2 (germline): SGHNT, YYREEE (reference sequence). The CDR3 loop spans 16 amino acids. Here the CDR3 reads CASRIQGLRGGHEQFF. DNA for the CDR3: TGTGCCAGCAGAATACAGGGTTTGCGGGGAGGGCATGAGCAGTTCTTC.

The CDR3 is CASSLGTSPYNEQFF. The CDR3 DNA is TGCGCCAGCAGTCTAGGGACTTCACCCTACAATGAGCAGTTCTTC. V and J are TRBV4-3 and TRBJ2-1; perhaps TRBD2 as D (6 bases). Germline CDR1 reads LGHNA; CDR2 reads YSLEER. V was pared by 6 bases and J by 2 bases, with 14 bases between. This CDR3 has 15 residues.

DNA of the CDR3: TGTGCCAGCAGCAGGACGACTAGCGAGACCTACGAGCAGTACTTC. The encoded protein is CASSRTTSETYEQYF. V and J are TRBV5-5 and TRBJ2-7; 8 nucleotides match TRBD2. CDR3 size: 15 residues. Germline CDR1 SGHKS, CDR2 YYEKEE (reference sequence). The trim removed 4 bases at V and 2 bases at J, leaving 8 bases unmatched.

This chain links TRBV4-1 with TRBJ2-3, with D perhaps TRBD1 (6 bases). In germline, CDR1 is MGHRA, CDR2 YSYEKL. The CDR3 totals 16 residues. V shed 4 bases and J shed 7 bases, with 21 bases lying between them. CDR3 sequence: CASSPGPVQGRNTQYF. The CDR3 DNA reads as TGCGCCAGCAGCCCCGGCCCGGTACAGGGTAGGAATACGCAGTATTTT.

The chain recombines TRBV4-1 with TRBJ1-1; D is ambiguous. In germline, CDR1 is MGHRA, CDR2 YSYEKL. This CDR3 region has 14 residues. The germline V and J ends were trimmed by 1 base and 2 bases, with 8 bases remaining between them. CDR3 bases: TGCGCCAGCAGCCAAGTTGCAGAAAACACTGAAGCTTTCTTT. Protein: CASSQVAENTEAFF.

The chain is built from TRBV15 and TRBJ1-5, with D perhaps matching TRBD1 (5 bases). Trimming shortened V by 0 bases and J by 4 bases, and 7 bases separated the two germline ends. CDR1 and CDR2 from the germline V gene are LNHNV and YYDKDF (reference sequence). The CDR3 contains 14 residues. The CDR3 reads CATSRDSGNQPQHF. Here the CDR3 DNA reads TGTGCCACCAGCAGAGATTCAGGGAATCAGCCCCAGCATTTT.